The clone carrying this T cell receptor beta chain has ten or more counts. As yet, its antigen is unknown. Diagnosis of hyperthyroidism was new in patients aged 18 to 65, and its duration was under 2 months. RNA transcripts yielded amplified TCR beta CDR3 regions. Primed by the HTBI set, a first-round RT-PCR was run on the TCR CDR3. TCRdb fed the multiplex PCR reads into MiXCR, producing one record per CDR3 protein. The sample holds hundreds of thousands of distinct CDR3 sequences; around 15% are singletons and the top ten take 9.5% to 13%. This entry belongs to a study of T cells in Graves' hyperthyroidism and ophthalmopathy. This CDR3 comprises 14 residues. The germline V gene encodes CDR1 SGHRS and CDR2 YFSETQ. V was clipped by 3 bases and J by 6 bases; unmatched bases: 7. Study results and limitations: Most expanded thyroid clonotypes above 0.001 also appeared in blood. A model of 13 V-J features distinguished ophthalmopathy from stable hyperthyroidism.

V usage is TRBV5-1 and J usage is TRBJ2-7, with 9 bases aligning to TRBD2. The specimen was blood. The receptor was derived from a woman aged 18-29 years with Graves' hyperthyroidism. CDR3 coding DNA: TGCGCCAGCAGCTGGACTAGCGCTTCGGGCGAGCAGTACTTC. Amino acids: CASSWTSASGEQYF.